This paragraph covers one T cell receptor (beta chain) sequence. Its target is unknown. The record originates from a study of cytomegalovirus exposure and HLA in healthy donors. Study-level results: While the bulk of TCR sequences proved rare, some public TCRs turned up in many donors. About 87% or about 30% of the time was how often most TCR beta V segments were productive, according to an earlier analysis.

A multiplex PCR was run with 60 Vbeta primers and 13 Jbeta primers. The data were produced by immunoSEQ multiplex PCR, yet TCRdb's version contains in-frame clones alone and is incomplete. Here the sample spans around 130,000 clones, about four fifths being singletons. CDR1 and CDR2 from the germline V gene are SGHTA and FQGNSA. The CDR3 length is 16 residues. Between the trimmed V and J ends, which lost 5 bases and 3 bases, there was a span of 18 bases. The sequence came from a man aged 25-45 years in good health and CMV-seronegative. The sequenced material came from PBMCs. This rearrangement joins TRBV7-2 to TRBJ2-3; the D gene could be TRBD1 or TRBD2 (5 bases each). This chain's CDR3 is CASSLGVLEVTDTQYF. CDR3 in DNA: TGTGCCAGCAGCCTAGGGGTACTAGAGGTTACAGATACGCAGTATTTT.